This is a list of T cell receptor beta chains from one sample in a study of shared clonotypes between healthy human individuals. Profiling relied on immunoSEQ multiplex PCR, and the TCRdb table lists in-frame clones only, not all of them. The sample records some 300,000 clones, 73% being singletons. The sequenced sample consisted of memory CD4+ T cells sorted from blood. These receptors came from a man aged 30 to 45 in good health. Both conserved end residues are part of each CDR3. A D gene is named only where the DNA matches it firmly. Clone size is shown for a subset of rows, as once, few, many or a class of expanded clone.

v_gene	d_gene	j_gene	abundance	CDR3aa	CDR3nt
TRBV2	-	TRBJ2-5	-	CASSRDRLETQYF	TGTGCCAGCAGCCGGGACCGGCTGGAGACCCAGTACTTC
TRBV2	-	TRBJ1-1	-	CASSILNEAFF	TGTGCCAGCAGCATACTGAACGAAGCTTTCTTT
TRBV25-1	-	TRBJ2-7	-	CASSWDGYEQYF	TGTGCCAGCAGCTGGGACGGCTACGAGCAGTACTTC
TRBV29-1	-	TRBJ1-1	-	CSARSGENTEAFF	TGCAGCGCCCGTTCAGGGGAGAACACTGAAGCTTTCTTT
TRBV21-1	-	TRBJ2-7	-	CASTLQGPYEQYF	TGTGCCAGCACTTTACAGGGACCCTACGAGCAGTACTTC
TRBV2	-	TRBJ2-3	few	CASSLAGTDTQYF	TGTGCCAGCAGCCTTGCGGGAACAGATACGCAGTATTTT
TRBV28	TRBD1	TRBJ1-1	-	CASSPPPTGGTEAFF	TGTGCCAGCAGTCCGCCCCCGACAGGGGGGACTGAAGCTTTCTTT
TRBV6-6	-	TRBJ2-3	-	CATRPSVGGGDTQYF	TGTGCCACCCGCCCCTCGGTCGGGGGCGGGGATACGCAGTATTTT
TRBV2	-	TRBJ2-2	-	CASKVGTNTGELFF	TGTGCCAGCAAGGTCGGAACGAACACCGGGGAGCTGTTTTTT
TRBV25-1	-	TRBJ2-3	-	CASSALTGADTQYF	TGTGCCAGCAGTGCACTTACGGGGGCGGATACGCAGTATTTT
TRBV5-1	-	TRBJ2-5	-	CASSMAQETQYF	TGCGCCAGCAGTATGGCTCAAGAGACCCAGTACTTC
TRBV5-5	-	TRBJ2-2	-	CASSLVPGAGELFF	TGTGCCAGCAGCTTGGTTCCAGGGGCCGGGGAGCTGTTTTTT
TRBV7-3	-	TRBJ2-3	-	CASSFPGTDTQYF	TGTGCCAGCAGCTTTCCTGGCACAGATACGCAGTATTTT
TRBV19	TRBD2	TRBJ2-1	-	CASSIPGLAGGNEQFF	TGTGCCAGTAGTATCCCGGGACTAGCGGGAGGCAATGAGCAGTTCTTC
TRBV28	-	TRBJ1-4	many	CASSSTAATNEKLFF	TGTGCCAGCAGTTCAACAGCTGCAACTAATGAAAAACTGTTTTTT
TRBV5-1	-	TRBJ2-2	-	CASRFPGLNTGELFF	TGCGCCAGCCGCTTCCCGGGACTGAACACCGGGGAGCTGTTTTTT
TRBV10-2	-	TRBJ2-5	-	CASSEGETQYF	TGCGCCAGCAGTGAGGGAGAGACCCAGTACTTC
TRBV27	-	TRBJ1-1	-	CASSYSRSNTEAFF	TGTGCCAGCAGTTATAGCAGGTCGAACACTGAAGCTTTCTTT
TRBV5-5	-	TRBJ1-2	-	CASSFQPNYGYTF	TGTGCCAGCAGCTTCCAGCCTAACTATGGCTACACCTTC
TRBV11-2	-	TRBJ2-1	-	CATSMDGARRVDEQFF	TGTGCCACTTCGATGGACGGGGCTAGGCGGGTGGATGAGCAGTTCTTC
TRBV6-6	-	TRBJ1-1	-	CASNDPIKPIGAFF	TGTGCCAGCAACGATCCCATTAAGCCCATAGGGGCTTTCTTT
TRBV5-1	TRBD1	TRBJ1-5	few	CASSLGQGGQPQHF	TGCGCCAGCAGCTTGGGGCAGGGGGGCCAGCCCCAGCATTTT
TRBV5-1	TRBD2	TRBJ2-3	-	CASSLEMVAGGQNTQYF	TGCGCCAGCAGCTTGGAAATGGTAGCGGGAGGGCAAAATACGCAGTATTTT
TRBV6-5	-	TRBJ2-3	-	CASGRTSSTDTQYF	TGTGCCAGCGGACGGACTTCTAGCACAGATACGCAGTATTTT
TRBV18	-	TRBJ2-7	-	CASSPSGLPGEQYF	TGTGCCAGCTCACCATCTGGCCTTCCGGGGGAGCAGTACTTC
TRBV7-9	-	TRBJ2-7	-	CASSHPHGIVYEQYF	TGTGCCAGCAGCCACCCCCACGGGATCGTCTACGAGCAGTACTTC
TRBV18	-	TRBJ2-2	-	CASSPTSSSGELFF	TGTGCCAGCTCACCGACTAGTTCCTCCGGGGAGCTGTTTTTT
TRBV10-3	-	TRBJ2-3	many	CAIARGTDTQYF	TGTGCCATCGCAAGGGGAACGGATACGCAGTATTTT
TRBV27	TRBD2	TRBJ2-1	-	CASSPWGLAGHNEQFF	TGTGCCAGCAGTCCCTGGGGACTAGCGGGGCACAATGAGCAGTTCTTC
TRBV7-9	-	TRBJ2-5	-	CASSLTRYQETQYF	TGTGCCAGCAGCCTAACCCGGTACCAAGAGACCCAGTACTTC
TRBV5-1	-	TRBJ2-2	-	CASTLGDHITGELFF	TGCGCCAGCACCCTCGGTGACCACATCACCGGGGAGCTGTTTTTT
TRBV27	-	TRBJ2-2	-	CASSLYRTGELFF	TGTGCCAGCAGTTTATATAGAACCGGGGAGCTGTTTTTT
TRBV12-5	-	TRBJ2-5	-	CASGLSRKETQYF	TGTGCTAGTGGTTTGAGCAGGAAAGAGACCCAGTACTTC
TRBV6-6	TRBD2	TRBJ2-3	-	CASSPQTSGPNTQYF	TGTGCCAGCAGTCCCCAGACTAGCGGACCTAATACGCAGTATTTT
TRBV28	-	TRBJ1-5	few	CASSSDLPAQHF	TGTGCCAGCAGCTCGGACCTCCCGGCCCAGCATTTT
TRBV28	TRBD1	TRBJ2-4	-	CASSGDRLAKNIQYF	TGTGCCAGCAGTGGGGACAGATTAGCCAAAAACATTCAGTACTTC
TRBV27	-	TRBJ2-1	many	CASSLLGNEQFF	TGTGCCAGCAGTTTACTGGGGAATGAGCAGTTCTTC
TRBV18	-	TRBJ2-7	-	CASSPTRDAYEQYF	TGTGCCAGCTCACCGACACGGGACGCATACGAGCAGTACTTC
TRBV6-1	TRBD1	TRBJ2-7	-	CASRYAGQGTYEQYF	TGTGCCAGCAGATACGCGGGACAGGGGACCTACGAGCAGTACTTC
TRBV7-9	TRBD2	TRBJ2-3	-	CASSSTGLAGESDTQYF	TGTGCCAGCAGCTCCACGGGACTAGCGGGAGAGTCAGATACGCAGTATTTT
TRBV7-6	TRBD1	TRBJ2-3	once	CASSSQGQVGKGDTQYF	TGTGCCAGCAGCTCCCAAGGACAGGTCGGGAAGGGAGATACGCAGTATTTT
TRBV5-4	TRBD2	TRBJ2-7	-	CASSSGTSGEYEQYF	TGTGCCAGCAGCTCTGGGACTAGCGGGGAGTACGAGCAGTACTTC
TRBV7-6	TRBD1	TRBJ2-7	-	CASSLGARGRVHEQYF	TGTGCCAGCAGCTTAGGGGCCAGGGGGCGAGTACACGAGCAGTACTTC